This T cell receptor (beta chain) emerged from a study of control samples from healthy donors and cancer patients (dated by TCRdb to 2018 to 2020). The library came from the immunoSEQ multiplex PCR assay. TCRdb limited this immuneACCESS table to in-frame rearrangements with V and J called. A share of clones is missing; checked studies link under half to unresolved V genes, and the rest is unexplained. This sample has 150,000 to 200,000 clones in its table, and 91% of those were observed once. 2% of the sample is in the top ten clones. This clone was observed once. No antigen is known for it. It has no much larger one-base neighbor in the sample; base qualities were not kept. The sequenced sample consisted of blood. This sequence originates from a middle-aged woman in good health.

The sequenced DNA: TGTGCCAGCAGTTCCCCCGCCTCTGGAAACACCATATATTTT. Translated, it gives CASSSPASGNTIYF. The receptor chain draws on TRBV6-5 and TRBJ1-3, with no confidently assigned D gene. Sequences MNHEY (CDR1) and SVGAGI (CDR2) are obtained from the germline V gene. From the cysteine through the phenylalanine, the CDR3 covers 14 amino acids. The kept DNA is CDR3 alone, 42 bases in frame from the first base. Relative to germline, V is 4 bases shorter and J is 0 bases shorter, with 7 bases between their ends.